This TCR beta chain was documented in a study of T cell changes during pregnancy in multiple sclerosis. CDR1 is LNHDA and CDR2 is SQIVND in the germline V gene (reference sequence). V gave up 3 bases and J gave up 5 bases, with 11 bases separating them. The CDR3 runs to 14 residues. Assay used: immunoSEQ multiplex PCR; TCRdb lists only in-frame clones, some missing. The sample lists about 51,000 clones; about 92% were seen once. The chain employs TRBV19 and TRBJ2-1; the D gene is possibly TRBD2 (6 bases). The origin of this receptor is a female donor with multiple sclerosis, enrolled in a pregnancy study. The material was CD4+ T cells from peripheral blood mononuclear cells, obtained in the third trimester of pregnancy. DNA of the CDR3: TGTGCCAGTAGTATTCTAGGCGGGAACAATGAGCAGTTCTTC. Protein sequence: CASSILGGNNEQFF. Based on the CDR3 plus reference TRBV19 and TRBJ2-1, the full variable domain is DGGITQSPKYLFRKEGQNVTLSCEQNLNHDAMYWYRQDPGQGLRLIYYSQIVNDFQKGDIAEGYSVSREKKESFPLTVTSAQKNPTAFYLCASSILGGNNEQFFGPGTRLTVL.